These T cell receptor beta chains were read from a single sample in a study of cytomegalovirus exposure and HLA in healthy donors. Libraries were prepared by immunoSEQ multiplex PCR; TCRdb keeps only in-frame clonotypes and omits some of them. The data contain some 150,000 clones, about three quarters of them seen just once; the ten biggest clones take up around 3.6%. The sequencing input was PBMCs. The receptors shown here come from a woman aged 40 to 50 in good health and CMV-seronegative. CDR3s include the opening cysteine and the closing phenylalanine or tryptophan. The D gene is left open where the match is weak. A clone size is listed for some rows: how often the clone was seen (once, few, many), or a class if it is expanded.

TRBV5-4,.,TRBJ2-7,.,TGTGCCAGCAGCTCCTCTGACGAGCAGTACTTC,CASSSSDEQYF
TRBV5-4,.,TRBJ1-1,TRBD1,TGTGCCAGCGGCCGACAGGGGAACACTGAAGCTTTCTTT,CASGRQGNTEAFF
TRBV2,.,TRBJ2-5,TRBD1,TGTGCCAGCAGTGGAGGACAGGACCGGTGGTCGGAGACCCAGTACTTC,CASSGGQDRWSETQYF
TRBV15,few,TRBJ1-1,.,TGTGCCACCAGCAGCCCGGGGGAGATAGGCACTGAAGCTTTCTTT,CATSSPGEIGTEAFF
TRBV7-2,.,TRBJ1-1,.,TGTGCCAGCAGCTTAGGCAGGTCGAACACTGAAGCTTTCTTT,CASSLGRSNTEAFF
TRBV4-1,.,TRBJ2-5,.,TGCGCCAGCAGCCAAGATCGCCAAGGGAGCGAGACCCAGTACTTC,CASSQDRQGSETQYF
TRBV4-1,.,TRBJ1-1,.,TGCGCCAGCAGCCGACGTCCAGGGGTTGCTGAAGCTTTCTTT,CASSRRPGVAEAFF
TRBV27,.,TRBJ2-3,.,TGTGCCAGCAGTGTACTAACAGGGTTTGATACGCAGTATTTT,CASSVLTGFDTQYF
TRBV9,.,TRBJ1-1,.,TGTGCCAGCAGCGGTCAGAACACTGAAGCTTTCTTT,CASSGQNTEAFF
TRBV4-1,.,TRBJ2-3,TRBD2,TGCGCCAGCAGCCCTCGACTAGCGGGAGGGCCAGATACGCAGTATTTT,CASSPRLAGGPDTQYF
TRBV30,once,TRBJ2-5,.,TGTGCCTGGAGAGAGTGGGGAGGGGGAGAGACCCAGTACTTC,CAWREWGGGETQYF
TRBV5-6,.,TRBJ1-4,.,TGTGCCAGCAGCTCATCAGGGGCTGCTGCAACTAATGAAAAACTGTTTTTT,CASSSSGAAATNEKLFF
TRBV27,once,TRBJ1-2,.,TGTGCCAGCAGTTTGAGACAGAACTATGGCTACACCTTC,CASSLRQNYGYTF
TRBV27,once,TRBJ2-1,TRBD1,TGTGCCAGCACCCCACGCGGACAGGGTTTTTGGAATGAGCAGTTCTTC,CASTPRGQGFWNEQFF
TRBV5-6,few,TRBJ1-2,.,TGTGCCAGCAGCTTGCGAGTCCCCTATGGCTACACCTTC,CASSLRVPYGYTF
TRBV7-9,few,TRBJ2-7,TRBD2,TGTGCCAGCAGCTTAGGAGCGGGGCTCACCTACGAGCAGTACTTC,CASSLGAGLTYEQYF
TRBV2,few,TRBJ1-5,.,TGTGCCAGCAGTGAATCCTGGGAGGGTCAGCCCCAGCATTTT,CASSESWEGQPQHF
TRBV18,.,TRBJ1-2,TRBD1,TGTGCCAGCTCACCCGGACAGGGGGGGACCAACTATGGCTACACCTTC,CASSPGQGGTNYGYTF
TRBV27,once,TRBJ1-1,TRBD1,TGTGCCAGCAGTCCTACAGGGGGAGGGGCTGAAGCTTTCTTT,CASSPTGGGAEAFF
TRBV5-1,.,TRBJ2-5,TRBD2,TGCGCCTCGACGCCTAGCGGGGAAGAGACCCAGTACTTC,CASTPSGEETQYF
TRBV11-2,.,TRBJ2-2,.,TGTGCCAGCAGCTTTACAGTGCCCCGTGGGGAGCTGTTTTTT,CASSFTVPRGELFF
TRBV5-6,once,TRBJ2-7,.,TGTGCCAGCAGCTTGGGGTGGGGCGGGATAGACTCCTACGAGCAGTACTTC,CASSLGWGGIDSYEQYF
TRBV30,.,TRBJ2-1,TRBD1,TGTGCCGGGGCCCCGGGACAGGGCGTCAATGAGCAGTTCTTC,CAGAPGQGVNEQFF
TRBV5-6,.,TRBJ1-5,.,TGTGCCAGCAGCTTGAATAGGGGCTTAAGCAATCAGCCCCAGCATTTT,CASSLNRGLSNQPQHF
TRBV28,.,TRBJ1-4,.,TGTGCCAGCAGTTTACAGGGGTTGAATGAAAAACTGTTTTTT,CASSLQGLNEKLFF
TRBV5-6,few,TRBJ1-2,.,TGTGCCAGCAGCTTGGAGGACAGAGTTTCTGGCTACACCTTC,CASSLEDRVSGYTF
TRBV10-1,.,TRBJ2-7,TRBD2,TGCGCCAGCAGTGACTGGACTAGCGGAGTATACGAGCAGTACTTC,CASSDWTSGVYEQYF
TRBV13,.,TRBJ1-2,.,TGTGCCAGCAGCTTCCGCCGGGGGGGGACGGCCTCCTTC,CASSFRRGGTASF
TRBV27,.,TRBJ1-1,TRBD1,TGTGCCAGCAGTTTAGGCCAGGGGGACACTGAAGCTTTCTTT,CASSLGQGDTEAFF
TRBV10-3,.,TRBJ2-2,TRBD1,TGTGCCATCAGCGGGATGGACAGGGGGGACACCGGGGAGCTGTTTTTT,CAISGMDRGDTGELFF
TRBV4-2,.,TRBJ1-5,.,TGTGCCAGCAGCCAAGTGGGAGGGGGCAATCAGCCCCAGCATTTT,CASSQVGGGNQPQHF
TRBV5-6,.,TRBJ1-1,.,TGTGCCAGCAGCCCCGCCGGGGGGGGGACTGAAGCTTTCTTT,CASSPAGGGTEAFF
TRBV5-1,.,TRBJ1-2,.,TGCGCCAGCAGCCCTCCAACAGGGTACGGCTACACCTTC,CASSPPTGYGYTF
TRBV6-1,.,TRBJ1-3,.,TGTGCAGCAGGGAGGGTCGCTGGAAACACCATATATTTT,CAAGRVAGNTIYF
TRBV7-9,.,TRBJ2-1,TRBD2,TGTGCCAGCAGCCCTAGCGGGAGTTACAATGAGCAGTTCTTC,CASSPSGSYNEQFF
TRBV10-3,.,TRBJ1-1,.,TGTGCCACCCGAGGGGCGGGGGTGAACACTGAAGCTTTCTTT,CATRGAGVNTEAFF
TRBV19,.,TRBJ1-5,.,TGTGCCAGTACCGAGGGAGATCAGCCCCAGCATTTT,CASTEGDQPQHF
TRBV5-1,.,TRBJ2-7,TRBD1,TGCGCCAGCAGCTTAGGGGGCGCCCAGACCGAGCAGTACTTC,CASSLGGAQTEQYF
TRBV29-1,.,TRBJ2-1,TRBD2,TGCAGCGTTGAAGCCCGGGGGGGCTACAATGAGCAGTTCTTC,CSVEARGGYNEQFF
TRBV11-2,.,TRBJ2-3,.,TGTGCCAGCAGCTCCCTGGGCAGGCCAAGGAACACAGATACGCAGTATTTT,CASSSLGRPRNTDTQYF
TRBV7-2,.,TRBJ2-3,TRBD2,TGTGCCAGCAGCGTGCGGGGGTCCACAGATACGCAGTATTTT,CASSVRGSTDTQYF
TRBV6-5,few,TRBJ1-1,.,TGTGCCAGCAGTTACTCGAGGGTAGCCACTGAAGCTTTCTTT,CASSYSRVATEAFF
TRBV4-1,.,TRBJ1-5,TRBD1,TGCGCCAGCCACTGGACAGGTTTGGACAATCAGCCCCAGCATTTT,CASHWTGLDNQPQHF
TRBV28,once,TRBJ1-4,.,TGTGCCAGCAGTTGGCATGCAACTAATGAAAAACTGTTTTTT,CASSWHATNEKLFF
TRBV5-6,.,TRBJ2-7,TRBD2,TGTGCCAGCAGCCGTAGCGGGAGCCTATCCTACGAGCAGTACTTC,CASSRSGSLSYEQYF
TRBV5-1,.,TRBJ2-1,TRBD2,TGCGCCAGCAGCCCTCGAGGTTCGGGGACTAGCGGGACTTATCACAATGAGCAGTTCTTC,CASSPRGSGTSGTYHNEQFF
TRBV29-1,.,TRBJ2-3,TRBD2,TGCAGCGTTCGGGGGAGCGTCGGGGGGACCACAGATACGCAGTATTTT,CSVRGSVGGTTDTQYF
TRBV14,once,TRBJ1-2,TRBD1,TGTGCCAGCAGACGAGAACCCAGGGGGCTTAGCTATGGCTACACCTTC,CASRREPRGLSYGYTF
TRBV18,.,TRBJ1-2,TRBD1,TGTGCCAGCTCGCCGGTGGGACAGGGCCAAGGCTATGGCTACACCTTC,CASSPVGQGQGYGYTF
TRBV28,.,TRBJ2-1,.,TGTTCTTTTGGAGACAGCTTCTCCTACAATGAGCAGTTCTTC,CSFGDSFSYNEQFF
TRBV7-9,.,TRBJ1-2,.,TGTGCCAGCAGCTTAGGGGGGGAATTGACTGGCTACACCTTC,CASSLGGELTGYTF
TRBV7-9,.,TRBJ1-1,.,TGTGCCAGCAGCAGATCAGGGTCTCGGGCATCTTTCTTT,CASSRSGSRASFF
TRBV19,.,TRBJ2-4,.,TGTGCCAGTAGCTTCCTAGCCAAAAACATTCAGTACTTC,CASSFLAKNIQYF
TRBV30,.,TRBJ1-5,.,TGTGCCTGGAGTGTAAGGGGGAAGGAGCCAGGAGAGCCCCAGCATTTT,CAWSVRGKEPGEPQHF